This paragraph covers one T cell receptor (beta chain) sequence. Its antigen remains unidentified. The table came from immunoSEQ multiplex PCR; TCRdb's copy has only in-frame clones and leaves some out. The sample lists roughly 67,000 clones, nearly 90% occurring once. The sample is drawn from a study of OX40 agonist ivuxolimab in advanced cancers. For the study at large: Patients received ivuxolimab, an agonistic anti-OX40 (CD134) antibody. Three patients had partial responses: one hepatocellular carcinoma, two cutaneous melanoma. A history of anti-PD-1, anti-PD-L1 or anti-CTLA-4 therapy was acceptable, and 30% to 45% had some. Study outcomes and limitations: Also showing low normalized T-cell clonal expansion were some of the nonresponders.

V shed 10 bases, J shed 9 bases, and the junction held 11 bases outside the gene matches. The germline gives CDR1 LNHDA, CDR2 SQIVND (reference sequence). This CDR3 has 13 amino acids. This specimen was CD4+ or CD8+ T cells sorted from blood, taken in a trial of the OX40 agonist ivuxolimab. This sequence originates from an adult with an advanced solid tumor such as melanoma, head and neck, liver or kidney cancer. The chain has TRBV19 and TRBJ2-1; 8 positions match TRBD2. The CDR3 here is CATKGLAGFEQFF. The CDR3 nucleotides are TGTGCCACGAAGGGGCTAGCGGGTTTTGAGCAGTTCTTC.